A single sample is the source of the 24 T cell receptor beta chains below, sequenced in a study of post-analysis software for immune sequencing data. General study findings and limits: There were five or six TRBV segments more frequent in patients than controls, and TRBV5-6, TRBV5-1 and TRBV20-1 were among them.

Unique molecular identifiers were carried by the TCR beta cDNA libraries. Via MiXCR, TCRdb re-called the PCR reads, giving one row per CDR3 protein. The data contain 250,000 to 300,000 distinct CDR3 sequences, 30% to 45% of them seen just once; the ten biggest clones take up more than 4%. These receptors have no identified antigens. Material: blood. Source of these receptors: a girl under 18 with multiple sclerosis.

This clonotype came up many times. The chain recombines TRBV7-2 with TRBJ2-7; D is uncertain. Germline V gene lookup returns CDR1 SGHTA and CDR2 FQGNSA. The CDR3 has 13 residues. Trimming took 2 bases from V and 2 from J, leaving 7 bases between them. The CDR3 protein is CASSLHKTYEQYF. CDR3 sequence (DNA): TGTGCCAGCAGCTTACACAAGACCTACGAGCAGTACTTC. The complete variable domain, with remaining parts taken from reference TRBV7-2 and TRBJ2-7, reads GAGVSQSPSNKVTEKGKDVELRCDPISGHTALYWYRQSLGQGLEFLIYFQGNSAPDKSGLPSDRFSAERTGGSVSTLTIQRTQQEDSAVYLCASSLHKTYEQYFGPGTRLTVT.

J is TRBJ2-1 and V is TRBV3-1; 16 bases agree with TRBD2. The CDR3 is 18 residues long. Germline V lookup: CDR1 LGHDT, CDR2 YNNKEL (reference sequence). J gave up 7 bases and V 7 bases, and 13 bases lay outside the gene matches. The CDR3 DNA reads as TGTGCCAGCACTAAGGGACTAGCGGGGGGGCCTGTTAATAATGAGCAGTTCTTC. Encoded protein: CASTKGLAGGPVNNEQFF.

The table lists this clonotype with a few counts. This clone may be a read error of a much larger clone one base away. The chain uses TRBV29-1 and TRBJ1-2; D might be TRBD1 (6 bases). V was trimmed by 8 bases and J by 8 bases, leaving 27 bases between them. Germline CDR1 and CDR2: SQVTM and ANQGSEA. This CDR3 spans 15 amino acids. CDR3 protein: CSIKVGQGPAAGYTF. The CDR3 DNA reads TGCAGCATCAAAGTGGGGCAGGGGCCCGCGGCAGGCTACACCTTC.

The CDR3 bases are TGTGCCAGCAGTTACCCCGGCCACACCGGGGAGCTGTTTTTT. The encoded protein is CASSYPGHTGELFF. V is TRBV6-5 and J is TRBJ2-2; D is ambiguous. Germline assignment: CDR1 MNHEY and CDR2 SVGAGI. V lost 2 bases and J 3 bases, leaving 7 bases between the germline ends. CDR3 length equals 14 residues.

This chain links TRBV10-3 with TRBJ2-5; D gene ambiguous. The germline V and J ends were trimmed by 2 bases and 3 bases, with 10 bases remaining between them. The germline CDR1 and CDR2 sequences are ENHRY and SYGVKD. This CDR3 region has 14 residues. The CDR3 loop reads CAISESKSEETQYF. Written as DNA, the CDR3 is TGTGCCATCAGTGAGAGTAAGAGCGAAGAGACCCAGTACTTC.

This CDR3 reads CSVERQGAKNIQYF. The CDR3 DNA is TGCAGCGTTGAGAGACAGGGGGCCAAAAACATTCAGTACTTC. The J gene is TRBJ2-4, the V gene TRBV29-1; 8 nucleotides agree with TRBD1. Unmatched junction bases numbered 2, after V lost 3 bases and J lost 1 base. Per germline, CDR1 SQVTM and CDR2 ANQGSEA. The CDR3 runs 14 residues.

In this sample, this clonotype turned up many times. The CDR3 here is CASSHPGQPTGELFF. The DNA for the CDR3 is TGCGCCAGCAGCCACCCGGGACAGCCGACCGGGGAGCTGTTTTTT. The V call is TRBV5-1, the J call TRBJ2-2, with 7 bases identical to TRBD1. Germline values: CDR1 SGHRS, CDR2 YFSETQ. V trimming: 4 bases; J trimming: 5 bases; junction bases outside the gene matches: 8. The CDR3 is made up of 15 amino acids.

This clonotype was observed at least ten times. V is TRBV5-6 and J is TRBJ1-2; 7 bases fit TRBD1. Germline V CDR1 and CDR2: SGHDT, YYEEEE. J was trimmed by 9 bases and V by 4 bases; bases with no gene match: 15. The CDR3 loop spans 15 amino acids. CDR3 loop: CASSPLDRVDGRYTF. The CDR3 coding sequence is TGTGCCAGCAGCCCCCTTGACAGGGTAGATGGTCGCTACACCTTC.

The sample holds one count of this clonotype. The V call is TRBV29-1, the J call TRBJ1-2; TRBD1 agrees at 7 bases. V lost 3 bases and J lost 4; bases outside the gene matches: 8. The CDR3 sequence is 14 residues long. The V gene's germline CDR1 is SQVTM and CDR2 ANQGSEA. As DNA, the CDR3 is TGCAGCGTTGATACGAGGGGGCTTGGCTATGGCTACACCTTC. It yields the protein CSVDTRGLGYGYTF.

This clonotype has at least ten counts. The V call is TRBV18, the J call TRBJ2-3; D may correspond to TRBD1 or TRBD2 (5 bases each). The CDR3 length is 19 residues. The V gene lost 8 bases and the J gene lost 0 bases, with 27 bases spanning the gap. Germline CDR1 is KGHSH and CDR2 is LQKENI. The DNA of the CDR3 is TGTGCCAGCCGTGGAGGTCTAGGGACCTGGCGGTCCAGCACAGATACGCAGTATTTT. Amino acid sequence: CASRGGLGTWRSSTDTQYF.

Regarding this clonotype: One end of the junction fails to match germline, which may point to a read error. The V gene is TRBV5-1, the J gene TRBJ2-1; 12 bases align to TRBD2. The CDR3 spans 17 residues. The germline V gene has CDR1 SGHRS and CDR2 YFSETQ. CDR3 DNA: TGCGCCAGCAGCTTGGTTGGACTAGCGGGGTCCTGCAATGAGCAGTTCTTC. Translation gives CASSLVGLAGSCNEQFF.

The chain carries TRBV20-1 and TRBJ2-5, with D hard to call. V was pared by 6 bases and J by 2 bases, with 10 bases between. The CDR3 is made up of 12 amino acids. CDR1 is DFQATT and CDR2 is SNEGSKA in the germline V gene (reference sequence). CDR3 in amino acids: CSATGAQETQYF. The CDR3 coding sequence is TGCAGTGCAACCGGAGCGCAAGAGACCCAGTACTTC.

The sample holds a few counts of this clonotype. Mismatch with germline at one junction end may stem from a read error. This rearrangement joins TRBV12-3 or TRBV12-4 to TRBJ2-3; 15 nucleotides match TRBD2. The CDR3 spans 18 residues. This CDR3 is CASCLAGTSGRSGDTQYF. In DNA form, the CDR3 reads TGTGCCAGCTGTTTAGCGGGGACTAGCGGGAGGTCGGGAGATACGCAGTATTTT.

The CDR3 sequence is CASSPGLADRTDTQYF. The CDR3 bases are TGTGCCAGCAGCCCGGGACTAGCGGACCGCACAGATACGCAGTATTTT. The chain links TRBV4-2 to TRBJ2-3; 11 bases agree with TRBD2. In germline, CDR1 is LGHNA, CDR2 YNFKEQ. V was clipped by 4 bases and J by 1 base; unmatched bases: 4. The CDR3 contains 16 residues.

About this clonotype itself: A read error is possible here, since a much larger clone lies one base away. The CDR3 ends on some other residue instead of the conserved phenylalanine or tryptophan, so this is likely a read error. V gene TRBV5-1 combines with J gene TRBJ2-5; D is undetermined. Per germline, CDR1 SGHRS and CDR2 YFSETQ. CDR3 length: 11 residues. V lost 5 bases to trimming and J lost 5 bases, with 7 bases between them. CDR3 DNA sequence: TGCGCCAGCAGGGATGGGGAGACCCAGTACTGC. Protein product: CASRDGETQYC.

This clonotype was recorded a few times. This chain links TRBV20-1 with TRBJ2-7; a possible D gene is TRBD1 (5 bases). In germline, CDR1 is DFQATT, CDR2 SNEGSKA (reference sequence). The ends were cut back, 6 bases at V and 0 bases at J, with 15 bases in the middle. The CDR3 is 14 residues long. CDR3 in DNA: TGCAGTGCAACCGGGCGGACAAGCTCCTACGAGCAGTACTTC. Its protein is CSATGRTSSYEQYF.

The sample holds many counts of this clonotype. The chain has TRBV7-8 and TRBJ2-7; D call uncertain. Trimming left V 1 base short and J 9 bases short, with 13 bases between. Germline CDR1 reads SGHVS; CDR2 reads FQNEAQ. This CDR3 region has 13 residues. Here the CDR3 DNA reads TGTGCCAGCAGCTTAGGAGGTTTCCCCGGGCAGTACTTC. As protein: CASSLGGFPGQYF.

This chain connects TRBV9 to TRBJ1-1, with 7 bases identical to TRBD1. V was pared by 3 bases and J by 3 bases, with 8 bases of the junction left unmatched. CDR1 and CDR2 from the germline V gene are SGDLS and YYNGEE. The CDR3 has 15 amino acids. The CDR3 sequence: CASSDRQGPYTEAFF. CDR3 nucleotides: TGTGCCAGCAGCGACCGACAGGGCCCGTACACTGAAGCTTTCTTT.

The chain combines TRBV29-1 with TRBJ2-7; weak D call: TRBD2 (6 bases). The CDR3 extends over 15 amino acids. Trimming stripped 0 bases from V and 4 bases from J, with 16 bases between. Germline V gene data show CDR1 as SQVTM and CDR2 as ANQGSEA. In DNA form, the CDR3 reads TGCAGCGTTGAAGATCACGGGGGAGGCCCGTACGAGCAGTACTTC. Its translation is CSVEDHGGGPYEQYF.

There are many counts of this clonotype. The CDR3 spells CASSYGGNTEAFF. As DNA, the CDR3 is TGTGCCAGCAGTTACGGGGGAAACACTGAAGCTTTCTTT. This chain links TRBV6-5 with TRBJ1-1, with D possibly TRBD1 on 5 matching bases. The germline V gene has CDR1 MNHEY and CDR2 SVGAGI. V was cut by 2 bases and J by 2 bases, with 6 bases left in between. The CDR3 loop spans 13 amino acids.

The gene calls are TRBV20-1 and TRBJ1-1; D not resolved. The CDR3 runs 15 residues. Germline lookup yields CDR1 DFQATT and CDR2 SNEGSKA (reference sequence). The V end was cut by 0 bases, the J end by 2 bases, with 13 bases between. The CDR3 is CSAREWRSGNTEAFF. CDR3 in DNA: TGCAGTGCTAGAGAATGGCGCTCTGGAAACACTGAAGCTTTCTTT.

The V call is TRBV7-2, the J call TRBJ1-1; 7 bases are shared with TRBD1. CDR3 length equals 14 residues. Trimming took 5 bases from V and 2 from J; bases not matched to a gene: 5. Germline-derived CDR1 and CDR2 are SGHTA and FQGNSA. The CDR3 spells CASSLRTGNTEAFF. As DNA, the CDR3 is TGTGCCAGCAGCCTTCGGACAGGCAACACTGAAGCTTTCTTT.

The chain couples TRBV28 to TRBJ1-6, with D unclear. V lost 3 bases, J lost 9 bases, and 3 bases lay in between. This CDR3 is 11 amino acids long. Germline V gene lookup returns CDR1 MDHEN and CDR2 SYDVKM. The CDR3 protein is CASSLVSPLHF. The CDR3 DNA follows: TGTGCCAGCAGTTTGGTTTCACCCCTCCACTTT.

The chain recombines TRBV20-1 with TRBJ2-2; 7 bases are a match to TRBD2. The CDR3 covers 16 residues. Germline V lookup: CDR1 DFQATT, CDR2 SNEGSKA (reference sequence). V was clipped by 5 bases and J by 5 bases; unmatched bases: 14. Here the CDR3 DNA reads TGCAGTGCTCCCAGAGGTGGCGGGAGATTTACCGGGGAGCTGTTTTTT. Protein sequence: CSAPRGGGRFTGELFF.